The 11 T cell receptor beta chains given below trace back to one sample, sequenced in a study of blood T cell repertoires in COVID-19. Sequencing used immunoSEQ multiplex PCR; TCRdb keeps in-frame clones, though not all of them. The profile shows a few hundred thousand clones, 85% of them singletons. Material for sequencing was peripheral blood. All receptors come from a woman aged 18-30 years with acute or convalescent COVID-19.

This rearrangement joins TRBV7-3 to TRBJ1-2; D is undetermined. Germline V CDR1 and CDR2: SGHTA, FQGTGA. This CDR3 region has 16 residues. V lost 5 bases and J lost 4, with 20 bases in between. The CDR3 DNA reads TGTGCCAGCAGCACATATATTAGGGAGGAGGTCTATGGCTACACCTTC. Its translation: CASSTYIREEVYGYTF.

The V gene is TRBV2, the J gene TRBJ1-2, with a tentative D call TRBD1 (5 bases). CDR1 and CDR2 from the germline V gene are SNHLY and FYNNEI. Trimming stripped 0 bases from V and 0 bases from J, with 8 bases between. This CDR3 is 15 amino acids long. This CDR3 reads CASSEAAGPNYGYTF. The CDR3 coding sequence is TGTGCCAGCAGTGAAGCCGCGGGGCCTAACTATGGCTACACCTTC.

The J gene is TRBJ2-7, the V gene TRBV19, with 7 positions matching TRBD1. Germline-derived CDR1 and CDR2 are LNHDA and SQIVND (reference sequence). The CDR3 has 15 amino acids. V was clipped by 0 bases and J by 5 bases; unmatched bases: 7. As DNA, the CDR3 is TGTGCCAGTAGTATAGAAATCAGGGGGACGAACGAGCAGTACTTC. Encoded protein: CASSIEIRGTNEQYF.

The chain combines TRBV9 with TRBJ1-6; no clear D. Germline V gene sequence: CDR1 SGDLS, CDR2 YYNGEE. Trimming took 4 bases from V and 0 from J, leaving 14 bases between them. The CDR3 contains 17 residues. The CDR3 sequence is CASSPIRRSSYNSPLHF. DNA for the CDR3: TGTGCCAGCAGCCCCATACGGAGGAGCTCCTATAATTCACCCCTCCACTTT.

The rearrangement links TRBV12-5 to TRBJ1-1; D remains ambiguous. The CDR3 length is 14 residues. Per the germline V gene, CDR1 is LGHNT and CDR2 is FRNRAP. V was trimmed by 3 bases and J by 0 bases, leaving 8 bases between them. CDR3 coding DNA: TGTGCTAGTGGTTTTGGCGGCTTGAACACTGAAGCTTTCTTT. Translating it yields CASGFGGLNTEAFF.

V usage is TRBV29-1 and J usage is TRBJ2-3; 12 nucleotides match TRBD2. This CDR3 has 15 residues. Germline V gene sequence: CDR1 SQVTM, CDR2 ANQGSEA. The ends lost 5 bases at V and 2 bases at J; junction bases unmatched: 5. The CDR3, as DNA: TGCAGCGTTCAAGGACTAGCGGGGAACACAGATACGCAGTATTTT. Its translation is CSVQGLAGNTDTQYF.

The chain couples TRBV21-1 to TRBJ1-1. TRBV21-1 is a known pseudogene. This CDR3 has 15 residues. The CDR3 sequence is CAGLGQEPMNTEAFF. CDR3 DNA: TGTGCCGGACTTGGGCAGGAGCCCATGAACACTGAAGCTTTCTTT.

The V and J genes are TRBV11-2 and TRBJ2-7; 7 bases are a match to TRBD2. V was clipped by 5 bases and J by 0 bases; unmatched bases: 7. The germline gives CDR1 SGHAT, CDR2 FQNNGV. The CDR3 is 15 residues long. The CDR3 bases are TGTGCCAGCAGCGGTGTGCGGGAGCGCTCCTACGAGCAGTACTTC. It yields the protein CASSGVRERSYEQYF.

The rearrangement joins TRBV20-1 to TRBJ2-5, with D perhaps matching TRBD2 (5 bases). The germline V gene has CDR1 DFQATT and CDR2 SNEGSKA (reference sequence). The germline V and J ends were trimmed by 6 bases and 5 bases, with 22 bases remaining between them. There are 15 residues in the CDR3. CDR3 bases: TGCAGTGCCAGTTCCCGCCGGGATAGGTGGGAGACCCAGTACTTC. Protein: CSASSRRDRWETQYF.

The chain combines TRBV2 with TRBJ1-5; the D gene is possibly TRBD1 (5 bases). There are 17 residues in the CDR3. Trimming took off 7 bases at V and 0 bases at J, with 19 bases between the two ends. CDR1 is SNHLY and CDR2 is FYNNEI in the germline V gene. CDR3 nucleotides: TGTGCCAGCACGGGGGATATCGGGGAATATAGCAATCAGCCCCAGCATTTT. It yields the protein CASTGDIGEYSNQPQHF. The complete variable domain, with remaining parts taken from reference TRBV2 and TRBJ1-5, reads EPEVTQTPSHQVTQMGQEVILRCVPISNHLYFYWYRQILGQKVEFLVSFYNNEISEKSEIFDDQFSVERPDGSNFTLKIRSTKLEDSAMYFCASTGDIGEYSNQPQHFGDGTRLSIL.

The rearrangement joins TRBV19 to TRBJ2-7, with no clear D. With 6 bases removed from V and 0 bases from J, the gap between germline ends came to 15 bases. The CDR3 is made up of 15 amino acids. The germline CDR1 and CDR2 sequences are LNHDA and SQIVND (reference sequence). DNA for the CDR3: TGTGCCAGTAGCAGGAACCCCCTTAACTCCTACGAGCAGTACTTC. This gives the protein CASSRNPLNSYEQYF.